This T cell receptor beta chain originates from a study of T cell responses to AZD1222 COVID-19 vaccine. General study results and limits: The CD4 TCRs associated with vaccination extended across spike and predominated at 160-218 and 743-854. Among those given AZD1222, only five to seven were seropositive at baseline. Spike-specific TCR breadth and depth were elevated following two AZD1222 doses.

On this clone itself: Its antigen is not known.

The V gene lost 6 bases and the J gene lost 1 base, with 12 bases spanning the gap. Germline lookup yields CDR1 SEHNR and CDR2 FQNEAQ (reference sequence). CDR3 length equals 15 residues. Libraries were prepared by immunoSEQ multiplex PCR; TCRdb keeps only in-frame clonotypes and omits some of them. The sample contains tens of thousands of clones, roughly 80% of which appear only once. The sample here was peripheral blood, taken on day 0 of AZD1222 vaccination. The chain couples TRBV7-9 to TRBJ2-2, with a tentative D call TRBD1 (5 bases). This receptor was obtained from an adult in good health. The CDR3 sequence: CASRHATGNTGELFF. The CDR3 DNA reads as TGTGCCAGCAGGCACGCAACAGGGAACACCGGGGAGCTGTTTTTT.